A selection of T cell receptor beta chains follows, all from one sample in a study of blood T cell repertoires in COVID-19. Generated by immunoSEQ multiplex PCR, the TCRdb table keeps only in-frame clones and is missing some. The sample lists 250,000 to 300,000 clones, 89% occurring once. Sequencing was done on a sample of peripheral blood. Receptor source: a woman aged 40 to 49 who had recovered from COVID-19. The CDR3 runs from the conserved cysteine through the conserved F or W. A D gene is named only where the DNA matches it firmly. Rows give clone size only sometimes, using once, few, many, or a class for an expanded clone.

v_gene: TRBV6-1
j_gene: TRBJ2-2
d_gene: TRBD2
abundance: NA
CDR3nt: TGTGCCAGCAGTGGACTAGCGGGAGTTCTCGGCGGGGAGCTGTTTTTT
CDR3aa: CASSGLAGVLGGELFF

v_gene: TRBV10-3
j_gene: TRBJ2-3
d_gene: NA
abundance: NA
CDR3nt: TGTGCCGCGAGACAGGGGAGGGAAGCAGATACGCAGTATTTT
CDR3aa: CAARQGREADTQYF

v_gene: TRBV18
j_gene: TRBJ1-1
d_gene: TRBD1
abundance: NA
CDR3nt: TGTGCCAGCTCACCTTTGGACAGGGTCCCTGAAGCTTTCTTT
CDR3aa: CASSPLDRVPEAFF

v_gene: TRBV27
j_gene: TRBJ2-3
d_gene: NA
abundance: NA
CDR3nt: TGTGCCAGCAGCCCCGTGGGGGGAAACACAGATACGCAGTATTTT
CDR3aa: CASSPVGGNTDTQYF

v_gene: TRBV4-3
j_gene: TRBJ2-3
d_gene: NA
abundance: NA
CDR3nt: TGCGCCAGCAGCCAAGGGTATACGGGTAGTTATGCAGATACGCAGTATTTT
CDR3aa: CASSQGYTGSYADTQYF

v_gene: TRBV9
j_gene: TRBJ1-6
d_gene: NA
abundance: once
CDR3nt: TGTGCCAGCAGCGCCAGACTGGACAGTAGTAATTCACCCCTCCACTTT
CDR3aa: CASSARLDSSNSPLHF

v_gene: TRBV27
j_gene: TRBJ2-5
d_gene: TRBD2
abundance: once
CDR3nt: TGTGCCAGCAGTCCTCGTTTGCGGGAGGCCCAAGAGACCCAGTACTTC
CDR3aa: CASSPRLREAQETQYF

v_gene: TRBV4-3
j_gene: TRBJ2-1
d_gene: NA
abundance: NA
CDR3nt: TGCGCCAGCAGCCAGAGGGCCCGTGCCCCCCAGTTCTTC
CDR3aa: CASSQRARAPQFF

v_gene: TRBV4-3
j_gene: TRBJ1-3
d_gene: NA
abundance: NA
CDR3nt: TGCGCCAGCAGCCAAGCACTTCCGAGCTCTGGAAACACCATATATTTT
CDR3aa: CASSQALPSSGNTIYF

v_gene: TRBV11-3
j_gene: TRBJ2-1
d_gene: TRBD2
abundance: NA
CDR3nt: TGTGCCAGCACCCCCCGGGGTAGCGGGATTCATTATGAGCAGTTCTTC
CDR3aa: CASTPRGSGIHYEQFF

v_gene: TRBV29-1
j_gene: TRBJ2-3
d_gene: NA
abundance: NA
CDR3nt: TGCAGCGTTCAGTACAGGGCTACAGATACGCAGTATTTT
CDR3aa: CSVQYRATDTQYF

v_gene: TRBV9
j_gene: TRBJ2-1
d_gene: NA
abundance: NA
CDR3nt: TGTGCCAGCAGCCCGAACCTACTAGAAAGCAATGAGCAGTTCTTC
CDR3aa: CASSPNLLESNEQFF

v_gene: TRBV19
j_gene: TRBJ1-5
d_gene: TRBD1
abundance: NA
CDR3nt: TGTGCCAGTCAGCCGGGACAGGCAAATCAGCCCCAGCATTTT
CDR3aa: CASQPGQANQPQHF

v_gene: TRBV6-6
j_gene: TRBJ1-5
d_gene: NA
abundance: NA
CDR3nt: TGTGCCAGCAGTTACACAGGGAGCGGAAGTCAGCCCCAGCATTTT
CDR3aa: CASSYTGSGSQPQHF

v_gene: TRBV5-8
j_gene: TRBJ2-1
d_gene: NA
abundance: NA
CDR3nt: TGTGCCAGCAGCACCACCGGGACTGTTAACAATGAGCAGTTCTTC
CDR3aa: CASSTTGTVNNEQFF

v_gene: TRBV6-5
j_gene: TRBJ1-1
d_gene: TRBD1
abundance: NA
CDR3nt: TGTGCCAGCAGTTACTCGGGGACAGGGGGTACTGAAGCTTTCTTT
CDR3aa: CASSYSGTGGTEAFF

v_gene: TRBV5-6
j_gene: TRBJ1-1
d_gene: TRBD1
abundance: NA
CDR3nt: TGTGCCAGCAGCCGTATGACCGGACAGGCTTCTTTCTTT
CDR3aa: CASSRMTGQASFF

v_gene: TRBV7-2
j_gene: TRBJ1-5
d_gene: NA
abundance: NA
CDR3nt: TGTGCCAGCAGCTTAGATGGAGGTAGCAATCAGCCCCAGCATTTT
CDR3aa: CASSLDGGSNQPQHF

v_gene: TRBV3-1/TRBV3-2
j_gene: TRBJ2-3
d_gene: NA
abundance: NA
CDR3nt: TGTGCCAGCAGCGATACAGCCACAGATACGCAGTATTTT
CDR3aa: CASSDTATDTQYF

v_gene: TRBV9
j_gene: TRBJ2-1
d_gene: TRBD2
abundance: NA
CDR3nt: TGTGCCAGCAGCGCCCCGGGACTAGCGGGGGGGGAAAGGCAGTTCTTC
CDR3aa: CASSAPGLAGGERQFF

v_gene: TRBV5-1
j_gene: TRBJ2-5
d_gene: NA
abundance: NA
CDR3nt: TGCGCCAGCAAGGAGGTGGGCCGAGAGACCCAGTACTTC
CDR3aa: CASKEVGRETQYF

v_gene: TRBV19
j_gene: TRBJ1-1
d_gene: NA
abundance: NA
CDR3nt: TGTGCCAGTAGTACTCCGGGACAGAACACTGAAGCTTTCTTT
CDR3aa: CASSTPGQNTEAFF

v_gene: TRBV18
j_gene: TRBJ2-2
d_gene: TRBD2
abundance: NA
CDR3nt: TGTGCCAGCTCACCACCGACGGGGGGGAACACCGGGGAGCTGTTTTTT
CDR3aa: CASSPPTGGNTGELFF

v_gene: TRBV4-1
j_gene: TRBJ2-3
d_gene: TRBD2
abundance: NA
CDR3nt: TGCGCCAGCAGCCAGGGGAGAGGAAGCGGGGGATTAAGAGATACGCAGTATTTT
CDR3aa: CASSQGRGSGGLRDTQYF

v_gene: TRBV15
j_gene: TRBJ2-1
d_gene: TRBD2
abundance: once
CDR3nt: TGTGCCACCAGCAGAGTTGGGTTGGGGGAGGGTGACAATGAGCAGTTCTTC
CDR3aa: CATSRVGLGEGDNEQFF

v_gene: TRBV5-4
j_gene: TRBJ1-3
d_gene: NA
abundance: NA
CDR3nt: TGTGCCAGCAGCCAGGGTGGGGGCCAAGCTAGGAACACCATATATTTT
CDR3aa: CASSQGGGQARNTIYF

v_gene: TRBV28
j_gene: TRBJ1-2
d_gene: NA
abundance: NA
CDR3nt: TGTGCCAGCAGTTTTTCGGGGTATGGCTACACCTTC
CDR3aa: CASSFSGYGYTF

v_gene: TRBV7-2
j_gene: TRBJ1-2
d_gene: NA
abundance: NA
CDR3nt: TGTGCCAGCAGCTTAGCGGACCCTACGGGGGGCTACACCTTC
CDR3aa: CASSLADPTGGYTF

v_gene: TRBV27
j_gene: TRBJ2-3
d_gene: TRBD2
abundance: NA
CDR3nt: TGTGCCAGCAGTTTTGGGCTAGCGGGAGGGCTACTCGCCACAGATACGCAGTATTTT
CDR3aa: CASSFGLAGGLLATDTQYF

v_gene: TRBV11-2
j_gene: TRBJ2-7
d_gene: TRBD1
abundance: NA
CDR3nt: TGTGCCAGCAGCCGCGGACAGGGCCAATACGAGCAGTACTTC
CDR3aa: CASSRGQGQYEQYF

v_gene: TRBV3-1/TRBV3-2
j_gene: TRBJ2-1
d_gene: NA
abundance: NA
CDR3nt: TGTGCCAGCAGCCCCATCTGGGGCAACAATGAGCAGTTCTTC
CDR3aa: CASSPIWGNNEQFF

v_gene: TRBV18
j_gene: TRBJ2-6
d_gene: TRBD1
abundance: NA
CDR3nt: TGTGCCAGCTCACCAACCACCGTGGGACAGGGGTTATCTGGGGCCAACGTCCTGACTTTC
CDR3aa: CASSPTTVGQGLSGANVLTF

v_gene: TRBV11-3
j_gene: TRBJ1-6
d_gene: TRBD1
abundance: NA
CDR3nt: TGTGCCAGCAGCAAGCGACAGGGGAGCTCCTATAATTCACCCCTCCACTTT
CDR3aa: CASSKRQGSSYNSPLHF

v_gene: TRBV4-2
j_gene: TRBJ1-5
d_gene: NA
abundance: NA
CDR3nt: TGTGCCAGCAGCCAAGAGGCGGGGGTTCTCAATCAGCCCCAGCATTTT
CDR3aa: CASSQEAGVLNQPQHF

v_gene: TRBV7-2
j_gene: TRBJ1-6
d_gene: TRBD1
abundance: few
CDR3nt: TGTGCCAGCAGCGGATCCTCGGACAGGGCTTCACCCCTCCACTTT
CDR3aa: CASSGSSDRASPLHF

v_gene: TRBV9
j_gene: TRBJ2-1
d_gene: TRBD1
abundance: few
CDR3nt: TGTGCCAGCAGCGTAGGTGGGACAGGTGTGAAGTTCTTC
CDR3aa: CASSVGGTGVKFF

v_gene: TRBV18
j_gene: TRBJ2-3
d_gene: TRBD2
abundance: NA
CDR3nt: TGTGCCAGCTCACCATTAGCGGGGGGGAGCACAGATACGCAGTATTTT
CDR3aa: CASSPLAGGSTDTQYF

v_gene: TRBV10-3
j_gene: TRBJ2-7
d_gene: NA
abundance: NA
CDR3nt: TGTGCCATCAGTTCCGGGACTGCCGGCGAGCAGTACTTC
CDR3aa: CAISSGTAGEQYF

v_gene: TRBV14
j_gene: TRBJ2-3
d_gene: NA
abundance: NA
CDR3nt: TGTGCCAGCAGCCAAGAGGGGGCCGCCTACACAGATACGCAGTATTTT
CDR3aa: CASSQEGAAYTDTQYF

v_gene: TRBV24-1
j_gene: TRBJ2-1
d_gene: NA
abundance: few
CDR3nt: TGTGCCACCAGTGATTTTAGTACGAACGATGAGCAGTTCTTC
CDR3aa: CATSDFSTNDEQFF

v_gene: TRBV10-3
j_gene: TRBJ2-1
d_gene: TRBD2
abundance: NA
CDR3nt: TGTGCCACCAGGACTAGCGGGAGTAATGAGCAGTTCTTC
CDR3aa: CATRTSGSNEQFF

v_gene: TRBV19
j_gene: TRBJ2-5
d_gene: NA
abundance: NA
CDR3nt: TGTGCCAGTAGTGGGGGGGGCCCCCAAGAGACCCAGTACTTC
CDR3aa: CASSGGGPQETQYF

v_gene: TRBV11-2
j_gene: TRBJ2-5
d_gene: TRBD2
abundance: NA
CDR3nt: TGTGCCAGCAGCTTAGATCGGGGGGGGCAAGAGACCCAGTACTTC
CDR3aa: CASSLDRGGQETQYF

v_gene: TRBV2
j_gene: TRBJ2-2
d_gene: NA
abundance: NA
CDR3nt: TGTGCCAGCAGTGAAGCGCGTCCGAACACCGGGGAGCTGTTTTTT
CDR3aa: CASSEARPNTGELFF

v_gene: TRBV15
j_gene: TRBJ1-3
d_gene: NA
abundance: few
CDR3nt: TGTGCCACCCACGCGGGAGACGGAAGCTCTGGAAACACCATATATTTT
CDR3aa: CATHAGDGSSGNTIYF

v_gene: TRBV24-1
j_gene: TRBJ2-3
d_gene: NA
abundance: NA
CDR3nt: TGTGCCACCAGTGATTTGAGCGGGCCTGGCACAGATACGCAGTATTTT
CDR3aa: CATSDLSGPGTDTQYF

v_gene: TRBV23-1
j_gene: TRBJ1-3
d_gene: NA
abundance: NA
CDR3nt: TGCGCCAGCAGTCAGTGGACAGTGGGTAACACCATATATTTT
CDR3aa: CASSQWTVGNTIYF

v_gene: TRBV10-2
j_gene: TRBJ2-5
d_gene: TRBD2
abundance: once
CDR3nt: TGCGCCAGCAGTGTCGCGGGAGGGGGGACCCAGTACTTC
CDR3aa: CASSVAGGGTQYF

v_gene: TRBV13
j_gene: TRBJ2-5
d_gene: TRBD2
abundance: NA
CDR3nt: TGTGCCAGCAGCTCCAGCCCACCGGGATCGACTAGCGGGTTCCTGGGGACCCAGTACTTC
CDR3aa: CASSSSPPGSTSGFLGTQYF

v_gene: TRBV3-1/TRBV3-2
j_gene: TRBJ1-5
d_gene: TRBD1
abundance: few
CDR3nt: TGTGCCAGCAGCCAAGGAGGGGGCGCATATAGCAATCAGCCCCAGCATTTT
CDR3aa: CASSQGGGAYSNQPQHF

v_gene: TRBV5-4
j_gene: TRBJ2-7
d_gene: NA
abundance: NA
CDR3nt: TGTGCCAGCAGCTTAGTGACAGATGGGGAGCAGTACTTC
CDR3aa: CASSLVTDGEQYF

v_gene: TRBV5-5
j_gene: TRBJ1-6
d_gene: NA
abundance: NA
CDR3nt: TGTGCCAGCAGCCGAACCGGGACACCCAGCTCCTATAATTCACCCCTCCACTTT
CDR3aa: CASSRTGTPSSYNSPLHF

v_gene: TRBV10-1
j_gene: TRBJ1-1
d_gene: TRBD1
abundance: NA
CDR3nt: TGCGCCAGCGGACGCGGACGGACAGGGGCTTTCTTT
CDR3aa: CASGRGRTGAFF

v_gene: TRBV3-1/TRBV3-2
j_gene: TRBJ2-3
d_gene: TRBD2
abundance: NA
CDR3nt: TGTGCCAGCAGCCAAGATTCTAGCGGGGCAGATACGCAGTATTTT
CDR3aa: CASSQDSSGADTQYF

v_gene: TRBV5-6
j_gene: TRBJ1-3
d_gene: NA
abundance: NA
CDR3nt: TGTGCCAGCTCCGGTCTGGTCGCCTCTGGAAACACCATATATTTT
CDR3aa: CASSGLVASGNTIYF

v_gene: TRBV2
j_gene: TRBJ2-1
d_gene: TRBD1
abundance: once
CDR3nt: TGTGCCAGCGTTGAAGAGACAGGGGGCTTCGGTGAGCAGTTCTTC
CDR3aa: CASVEETGGFGEQFF